This TCR beta chain was sequenced for a study of T cells in Graves' hyperthyroidism and ophthalmopathy. Study outcomes and limitations: Blood also held most thyroid clonotypes expanded beyond 0.001.

The CDR3 regions of TCR beta were amplified from RNA transcripts. TCR CDR3 regions were first amplified by RT-PCR with HTBI primers. TCRdb analysed the multiplex PCR reads with MiXCR anew, one entry per CDR3 protein. The sample holds about 600,000 distinct CDR3 sequences, approximately 15% seen once. Clinical Activity Scores of at least 3, NOSPECS grades of at least 4 and durations under 3 months characterized ophthalmopathy patients. PBMCs stemmed from more than 7.5 ml fresh peripheral blood. Comments on this clonotype: Its antigen is unidentified.

The material sequenced was blood. The receptor was derived from a woman younger than 35 with Graves' ophthalmopathy.

In DNA, the CDR3 is TGTGCCAGCAGCCCCCGAGGAGAGGATAATGAAAAACTGTTTTTT. It codes for CASSPRGEDNEKLFF. The chain links TRBV11-3 to TRBJ1-4; D is undetermined. V shed 5 bases and J shed 4 bases, with 14 bases lying between them. CDR3 size: 15 residues. Germline V lookup: CDR1 SGHNT, CDR2 YENEEA.